What follows are 22 T cell receptor beta chains derived from one specimen sequenced in a study of identical twins. TCRdb itself ran the 5' RACE reads through MiXCR, one entry per CDR3 protein. This sample has hundreds of thousands of distinct CDR3 sequences, with roughly 6% found just once. Sample: naive T cells sorted from blood. These receptors originate from a man aged 18 to 35 in good health.

This clonotype was detected ten times or more. This chain connects TRBV27 to TRBJ2-7, with 9 bases identical to TRBD1. V trimming: 6 bases; J trimming: 4 bases; junction bases outside the gene matches: 7. The CDR3 consists of 14 residues. The germline CDR1 and CDR2 sequences are MNHEY and SMNVEV (reference sequence). The CDR3 nucleotides are TGTGCCAGCAGGACCGGGACAGGGAGGTACGAGCAGTACTTC. Translated, it gives CASRTGTGRYEQYF.

This clonotype was picked up many times. The rearrangement links TRBV28 to TRBJ2-1, with D possibly TRBD2 on 5 matching bases. Germline loops: CDR1 MDHEN, CDR2 SYDVKM. V lost 7 bases and J 6 bases, leaving 13 bases between the germline ends. This CDR3 spans 13 amino acids. The CDR3 region has the DNA TGTGCCAGCAAGCCCGGACTCGTCAATGAGCAGTTCTTC. Its protein product is CASKPGLVNEQFF.

This clonotype has a count of ten or more. The gene calls are TRBV15 and TRBJ2-1; D is unresolved. Germline V gene sequence: CDR1 LNHNV, CDR2 YYDKDF (reference sequence). The V and J ends lost 3 bases and 7 bases respectively, with 7 bases between them. The CDR3 totals 12 residues. The CDR3 DNA is TGTGCCACCAGCAGGAAGGGAAATGAGCAGTTCTTC. This translates into CATSRKGNEQFF.

This clonotype has ten or more counts. CDR3 loop: CASSLVASTGELFF. The CDR3 DNA follows: TGTGCCAGCAGCTTAGTGGCTAGCACCGGGGAGCTGTTTTTT. V usage is TRBV7-9 and J usage is TRBJ2-2; no clear D gene. The CDR3 totals 14 residues. Trimming removed 1 base at V and 4 bases at J, with 7 bases between. Germline V gives CDR1 SEHNR, CDR2 FQNEAQ (reference sequence).

The gene calls are TRBV24-1 and TRBJ1-1; D not resolved. Per germline, CDR1 KGHDR and CDR2 SFDVKD. V lost 3 bases and J lost 3, with 7 bases in between. There are 13 residues in the CDR3. In DNA form, the CDR3 reads TGTGCCACCAGTGATGCGGGGTACACTGAAGCTTTCTTT. Translated, it gives CATSDAGYTEAFF.

This clonotype was observed a handful of times. V usage is TRBV10-3 and J usage is TRBJ2-1; TRBD2 agrees at 7 bases. Germline-derived CDR1 and CDR2 are ENHRY and SYGVKD. V shed 7 bases, J shed 7 bases, and the junction held 4 bases outside the gene matches. The CDR3 consists of 12 residues. The CDR3 reads CAINSGENEQFF. CDR3 coding DNA: TGTGCCATCAACAGCGGGGAAAATGAGCAGTTCTTC.

In this sample, this clonotype turned up many times. This chain connects TRBV28 to TRBJ2-3; 10 bases map to TRBD2. The CDR3 is made up of 18 amino acids. The germline gives CDR1 MDHEN, CDR2 SYDVKM. The junction had 20 bases not matched to a gene; V was cut back by 6 bases and J by 8 bases. For the CDR3, the DNA is TGTGCCAGCAGCCTCCGGTTTGGGTCTAGGCTAGCGGGGGTTACGCAGTATTTT. Amino acid sequence: CASSLRFGSRLAGVTQYF.

This clonotype was detected many times. CDR3 residues: CSGGVETQYF. CDR3 coding DNA: TGCAGTGGGGGGGTAGAGACCCAGTACTTC. The chain is built from TRBV29-1 and TRBJ2-5; 7 bases are shared with TRBD2. Germline V gives CDR1 SQVTM, CDR2 ANQGSEA. This CDR3 is 10 amino acids long.

This clonotype was counted only a few times. J is TRBJ2-7 and V is TRBV7-9, with 9 bases aligning to TRBD1. CDR3 size: 16 residues. The V segment lost 5 bases and the J segment 6 bases; nucleotides outside the gene matches: 14. The germline V gene encodes CDR1 SEHNR and CDR2 FQNEAQ (reference sequence). The CDR3 DNA reads as TGTGCCAGCAGCCCGATGGGACAGGGCGCGCTGGGCGAGCAGTACTTC. It translates to CASSPMGQGALGEQYF.

This clonotype has ten or more counts. The CDR3 DNA sequence: TGTGCCAGCAGCCAGACGACCCGCTACGAGCAGTACTTC. Translated: CASSQTTRYEQYF. This chain joins TRBV14 and TRBJ2-7; no definite D call. From germline, CDR1 is SGHDN and CDR2 FVKESK. This CDR3 has 13 amino acids. The V and J ends lost 3 bases and 3 bases respectively, with 9 bases between them.

This clonotype occurred many times. The V call is TRBV27, the J call TRBJ2-1; 8 bases are a match to TRBD2. Germline V lookup: CDR1 MNHEY, CDR2 SMNVEV (reference sequence). J gave up 3 bases and V 6 bases, and 1 base lay outside the gene matches. There are 13 residues in the CDR3. The CDR3 bases are TGTGCCAGCAGACTAGCGGACTACAATGAGCAGTTCTTC. Translation: CASRLADYNEQFF.

This rearrangement joins TRBV11-2 to TRBJ1-1, with 8 bases that match TRBD1. The CDR3 runs 15 residues. V shed 2 bases, J shed 6 bases, and the junction held 8 bases outside the gene matches. CDR1 and CDR2 (germline): SGHAT, FQNNGV. CDR3 in DNA: TGTGCCAGCAGCTTAACGGACAGGGTTATGCCTGAAGCTTTCTTT. Translation gives CASSLTDRVMPEAFF.

The sample holds a few counts of this clonotype. This chain links TRBV10-3 with TRBJ2-7, with unresolved D. The V end was cut by 8 bases, the J end by 0 bases, with 11 bases between. The CDR3 extends over 13 amino acids. Germline assignment: CDR1 ENHRY and CDR2 SYGVKD. The DNA of the CDR3 is TGTGCCATCTTGATAGGAGACTCCTACGAGCAGTACGTC. Translation: CAILIGDSYEQYV.

This clonotype was found many times. This chain uses TRBV7-8 with TRBJ2-4; tentative D call: TRBD1 (6 bases). The length of the CDR3 is 18 residues. The V gene's germline CDR1 is SGHVS and CDR2 FQNEAQ. V lost 3 bases, J lost 0 bases, and 18 bases lay in between. CDR3 protein: CASSFTQGFPLAKNIQYF. CDR3 DNA: TGTGCCAGCAGCTTTACACAGGGATTCCCTCTAGCCAAAAACATTCAGTACTTC.

This clonotype turned up a few times. This sequence joins TRBV5-1 and TRBJ1-2, with no clear D. The V gene's germline CDR1 is SGHRS and CDR2 YFSETQ. V lost 0 bases to trimming and J lost 7 bases, with 16 bases between them. The CDR3 has 15 residues. The CDR3 spells CASSLAGRVPGGYTF. CDR3 sequence (DNA): TGCGCCAGCAGCTTGGCCGGGCGGGTGCCTGGTGGCTACACCTTC.

This clonotype has just a few counts. J is TRBJ2-2 and V is TRBV7-8, with 8 bases that match TRBD1. Germline V lookup: CDR1 SGHVS, CDR2 FQNEAQ. The V gene end was trimmed by 5 bases and the J gene end by 6 bases; junction bases not matched to a gene: 8. This CDR3 contains 15 residues. CDR3 bases: TGTGCCAGCAGCCCCGCGACAGGGGCCGCCGGGGAGCTGTTTTTT. The encoded protein is CASSPATGAAGELFF.

This clonotype was detected many times. The chain couples TRBV20-1 to TRBJ2-3, with 7 bases fitting TRBD2. After removal of 3 bases from V and 4 bases from J, the junction contained 19 bases not matched to a gene. There are 18 residues in the CDR3. Germline-derived CDR1 and CDR2 are DFQATT and SNEGSKA (reference sequence). This CDR3 reads CSASGSLRRGGPSDTQYF. The CDR3 nucleotides are TGCAGTGCTAGCGGGAGCTTAAGACGGGGAGGGCCATCAGATACGCAGTATTTT.

As to this clonotype: A much larger clone is a single base away; this may be a read error. Because it lacks the conserved phenylalanine or tryptophan at the end, this CDR3 is likely a read error. The chain couples TRBV20-1 to TRBJ1-4, with D possibly matching TRBD1 (5 bases). Germline lookup yields CDR1 DFQATT and CDR2 SNEGSKA (reference sequence). Trimming pared 6 bases from V and 8 bases from J, leaving 16 bases between. CDR3 size: 13 residues. The CDR3 DNA is TGCAGTGCCCGGAATGGGGGGTCGGAAAAACTGTTTTCT. It encodes CSARNGGSEKLFS.

At least ten counts were recorded for this clonotype. This rearrangement joins TRBV4-2 to TRBJ2-4, with D unresolved. Germline V lookup: CDR1 LGHNA, CDR2 YNFKEQ. The V end was cut by 0 bases, the J end by 4 bases, with 7 bases between. The CDR3 has 14 amino acids. The CDR3 nucleotides are TGTGCCAGCAGCCAAGATCGGAGAAAAAACATTCAGTACTTC. Its protein product is CASSQDRRKNIQYF.

In DNA form, the CDR3 reads TGCGCCAGCAGCCAAGTTGCGACAACCTACAATGAGCAGTTCTTC. Its protein product is CASSQVATTYNEQFF. The chain has TRBV4-3 and TRBJ2-1; D is ambiguous. The CDR3 has 15 amino acids. V lost 1 base, J lost 2 bases, and 9 bases lay in between. The germline gives CDR1 LGHNA, CDR2 YSLEER.

This clonotype came up a few times. J is TRBJ2-1 and V is TRBV7-2, with unresolved D. Germline CDR1 reads SGHTA; CDR2 reads FQGNSA. This CDR3 comprises 11 residues. V was clipped by 2 bases and J by 12 bases, with 8 bases between them. CDR3 in amino acids: CASSLSMGQFF. CDR3 bases: TGTGCCAGCAGCTTATCGATGGGGCAGTTCTTC. The full variable domain, with the rest looked up from reference TRBV7-2 and TRBJ2-1, is GAGVSQSPSNKVTEKGKDVELRCDPISGHTALYWYRQSLGQGLEFLIYFQGNSAPDKSGLPSDRFSAERTGGSVSTLTIQRTQQEDSAVYLCASSLSMGQFFGPGTRLTVL.

This sequence joins TRBV12-3 or TRBV12-4 and TRBJ2-5; 8 bases agree with TRBD2. CDR3 length: 14 amino acids. V shed 5 bases, J shed 3 bases, and the junction held 5 bases outside the gene matches. The CDR3 nucleotides read TGTGCCAGCAGTCCCGGCGGGGGGAAAGAGACCCAGTACTTC. It codes for CASSPGGGKETQYF.